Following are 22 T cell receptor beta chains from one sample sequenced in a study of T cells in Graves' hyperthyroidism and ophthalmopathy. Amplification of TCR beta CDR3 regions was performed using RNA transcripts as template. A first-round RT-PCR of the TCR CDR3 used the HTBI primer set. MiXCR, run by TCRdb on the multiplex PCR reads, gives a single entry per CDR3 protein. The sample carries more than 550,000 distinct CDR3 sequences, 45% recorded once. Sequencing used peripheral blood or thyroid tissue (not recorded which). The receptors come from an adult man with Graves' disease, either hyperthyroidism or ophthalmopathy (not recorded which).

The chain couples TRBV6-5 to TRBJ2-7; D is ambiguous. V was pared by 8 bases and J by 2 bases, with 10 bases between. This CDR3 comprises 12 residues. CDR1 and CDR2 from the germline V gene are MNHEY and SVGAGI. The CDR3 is CASGEQTYEQYF. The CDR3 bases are TGTGCCAGCGGCGAACAGACCTACGAGCAGTACTTC.

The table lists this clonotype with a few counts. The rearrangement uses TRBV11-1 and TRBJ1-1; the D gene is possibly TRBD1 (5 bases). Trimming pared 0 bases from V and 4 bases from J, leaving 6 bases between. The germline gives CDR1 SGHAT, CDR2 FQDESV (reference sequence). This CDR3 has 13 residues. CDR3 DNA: TGTGCCAGCAGCTTAGCGACAGTCACTGAAGCTTTCTTT. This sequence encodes CASSLATVTEAFF. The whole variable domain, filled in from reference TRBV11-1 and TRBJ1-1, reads EAEVAQSPRYKITEKSQAVAFWCDPISGHATLYWYRQILGQGPELLVQFQDESVVDDSQLPKDRFSAERLKGVDSTLKIQPAELGDSAMYLCASSLATVTEAFFGQGTRLTVV.

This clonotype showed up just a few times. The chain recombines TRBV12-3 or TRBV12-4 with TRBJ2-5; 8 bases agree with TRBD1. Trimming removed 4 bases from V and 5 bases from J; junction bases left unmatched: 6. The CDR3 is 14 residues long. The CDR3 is CASSYRGVSETQYF. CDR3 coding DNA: TGTGCCAGCAGTTACAGGGGGGTGAGCGAGACCCAGTACTTC.

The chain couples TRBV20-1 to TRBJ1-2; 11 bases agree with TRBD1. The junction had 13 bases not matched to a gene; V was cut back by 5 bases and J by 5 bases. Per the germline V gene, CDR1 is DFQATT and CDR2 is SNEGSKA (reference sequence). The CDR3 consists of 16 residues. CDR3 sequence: CSAHPSDRGLFYGYTF. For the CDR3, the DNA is TGCAGTGCTCATCCGTCGGACAGGGGGCTTTTTTATGGCTACACCTTC.

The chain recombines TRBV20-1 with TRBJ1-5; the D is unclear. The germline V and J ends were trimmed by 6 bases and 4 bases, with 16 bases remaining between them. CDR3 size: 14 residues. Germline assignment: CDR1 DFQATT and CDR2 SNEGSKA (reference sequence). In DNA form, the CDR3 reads TGCAGTGCCAGCAGCGTGGGGTTTAATCAGCCCCAGCATTTT. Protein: CSASSVGFNQPQHF.

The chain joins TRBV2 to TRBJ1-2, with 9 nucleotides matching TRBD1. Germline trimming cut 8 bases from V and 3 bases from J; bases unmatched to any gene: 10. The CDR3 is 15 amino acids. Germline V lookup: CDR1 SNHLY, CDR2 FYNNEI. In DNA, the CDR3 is TGTGCCAGCGTCGTGCGGGGACAGGGTGACTATGGCTACACCTTC. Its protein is CASVVRGQGDYGYTF.

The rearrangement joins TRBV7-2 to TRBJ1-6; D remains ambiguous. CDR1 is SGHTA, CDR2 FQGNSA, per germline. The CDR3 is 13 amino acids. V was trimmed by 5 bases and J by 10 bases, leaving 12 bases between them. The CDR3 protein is CASSERVRSPLHF. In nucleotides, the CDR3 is TGTGCCAGCAGCGAGAGGGTTCGGTCACCCCTCCACTTT.

CDR3: CASSLQGLFDGIEAFF. DNA for the CDR3: TGTGCCAGCAGCTTACAGGGACTGTTCGATGGAATTGAAGCTTTCTTT. The rearrangement uses TRBV7-9 and TRBJ1-1; perhaps TRBD1 as D (5 bases). Germline V gene data show CDR1 as SEHNR and CDR2 as FQNEAQ (reference sequence). The CDR3 spans 16 residues. The ends were cut back, 2 bases at V and 7 bases at J, with 20 bases in the middle.

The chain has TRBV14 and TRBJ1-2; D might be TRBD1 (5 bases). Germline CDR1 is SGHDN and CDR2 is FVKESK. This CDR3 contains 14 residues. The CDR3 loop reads CASGLGVEGYGYTF. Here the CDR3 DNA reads TGTGCTAGTGGTTTGGGGGTCGAAGGCTATGGCTACACCTTC.

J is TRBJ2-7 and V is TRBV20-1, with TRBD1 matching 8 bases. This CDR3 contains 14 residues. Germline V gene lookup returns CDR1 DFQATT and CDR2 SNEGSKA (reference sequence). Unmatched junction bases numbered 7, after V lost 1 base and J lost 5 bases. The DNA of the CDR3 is TGCAGTGCTAGAGTAGCCGGACAGGGCCACGAGCAGTACTTC. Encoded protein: CSARVAGQGHEQYF.

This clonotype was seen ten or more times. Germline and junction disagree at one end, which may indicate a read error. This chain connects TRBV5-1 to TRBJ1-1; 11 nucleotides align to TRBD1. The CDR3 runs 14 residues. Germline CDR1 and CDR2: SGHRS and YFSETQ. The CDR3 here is CASSSGTGGTEAFF. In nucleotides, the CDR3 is TGTGCCAGCAGTTCTGGGACAGGGGGCACTGAAGCTTTCTTT.

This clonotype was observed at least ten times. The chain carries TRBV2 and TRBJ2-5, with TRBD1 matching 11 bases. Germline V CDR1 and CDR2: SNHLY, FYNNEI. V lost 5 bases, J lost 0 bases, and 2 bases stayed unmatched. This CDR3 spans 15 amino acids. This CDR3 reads CASSRDRGYQETQYF. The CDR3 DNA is TGTGCCAGCAGTCGGGACAGGGGGTACCAAGAGACCCAGTACTTC.

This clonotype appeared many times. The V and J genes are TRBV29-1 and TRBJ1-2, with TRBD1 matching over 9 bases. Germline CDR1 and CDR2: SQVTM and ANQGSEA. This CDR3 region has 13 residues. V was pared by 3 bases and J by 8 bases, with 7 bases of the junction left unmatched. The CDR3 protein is CSVDSGTGSGYTF. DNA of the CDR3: TGCAGCGTTGATAGTGGGACAGGGTCCGGCTACACCTTC.

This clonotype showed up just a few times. As DNA, the CDR3 is TGCGCCAGCAGCTTAACTGTGCAGGGTCGGCCCTACGAGCAGTACTTC. Protein product: CASSLTVQGRPYEQYF. V usage is TRBV5-1 and J usage is TRBJ2-7; D might be TRBD1 (5 bases). This CDR3 is 16 amino acids long. V lost 2 bases, J lost 2 bases, and 17 bases lay in between. Germline lookup yields CDR1 SGHRS and CDR2 YFSETQ.

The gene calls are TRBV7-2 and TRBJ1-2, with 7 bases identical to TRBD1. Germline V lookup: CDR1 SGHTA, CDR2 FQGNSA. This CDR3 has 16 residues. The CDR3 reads CANLEGARTEVVGYTF. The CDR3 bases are TGTGCTAACTTGGAGGGGGCGCGGACGGAGGTGGTTGGCTACACCTTC.

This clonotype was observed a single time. CDR3: CASTQPGQGVYEQYF. In DNA form, the CDR3 reads TGTGCCAGTACCCAACCGGGACAGGGAGTCTACGAGCAGTACTTC. The rearrangement joins TRBV19 to TRBJ2-7; TRBD1 aligns across 9 bases. CDR1 and CDR2 (germline): LNHDA, SQIVND (reference sequence). The CDR3 runs 15 residues. Germline trimming cut 7 bases from V and 3 bases from J; bases unmatched to any gene: 10. Supplemented by reference TRBV19 and TRBJ2-7, the full variable domain reads DGGITQSPKYLFRKEGQNVTLSCEQNLNHDAMYWYRQDPGQGLRLIYYSQIVNDFQKGDIAEGYSVSREKKESFPLTVTSAQKNPTAFYLCASTQPGQGVYEQYFGPGTRLTVT.

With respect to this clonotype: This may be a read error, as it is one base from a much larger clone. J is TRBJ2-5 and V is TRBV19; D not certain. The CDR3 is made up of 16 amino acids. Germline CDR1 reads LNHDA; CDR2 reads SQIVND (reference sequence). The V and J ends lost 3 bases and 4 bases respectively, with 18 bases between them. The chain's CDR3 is CASSMGIHEWRETQYF. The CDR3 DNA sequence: TGTGCCAGTAGTATGGGAATCCACGAGTGGCGAGAGACCCAGTACTTC.

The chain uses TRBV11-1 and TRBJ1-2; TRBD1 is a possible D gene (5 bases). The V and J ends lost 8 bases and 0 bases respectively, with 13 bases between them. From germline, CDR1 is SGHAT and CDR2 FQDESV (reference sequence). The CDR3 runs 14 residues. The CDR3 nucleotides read TGTGCCAGCTCCGACAGCCTAGCTAACTATGGCTACACCTTC. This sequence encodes CASSDSLANYGYTF.

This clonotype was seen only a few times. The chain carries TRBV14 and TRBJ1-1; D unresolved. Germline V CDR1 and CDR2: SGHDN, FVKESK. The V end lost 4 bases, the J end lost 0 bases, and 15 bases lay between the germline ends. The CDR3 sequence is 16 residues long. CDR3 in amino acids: CASSPLDGVMNTEAFF. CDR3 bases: TGTGCCAGCAGCCCTTTGGACGGAGTTATGAACACTGAAGCTTTCTTT.

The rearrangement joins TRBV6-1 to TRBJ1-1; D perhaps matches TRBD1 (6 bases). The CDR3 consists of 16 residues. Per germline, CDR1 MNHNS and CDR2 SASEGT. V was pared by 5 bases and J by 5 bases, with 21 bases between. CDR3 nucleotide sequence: TGTGCCAGCAGTTACGCGGGGGGCCGCGGGTGGACTGAAGCTTTCTTT. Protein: CASSYAGGRGWTEAFF.

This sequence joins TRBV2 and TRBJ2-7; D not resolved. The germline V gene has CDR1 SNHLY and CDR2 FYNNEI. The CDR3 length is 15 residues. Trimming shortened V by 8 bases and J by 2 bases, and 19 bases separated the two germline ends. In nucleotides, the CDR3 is TGTGCCAGCCCGGAGTCGCGCCAACCCGCCTACGAGCAGTACTTC. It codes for CASPESRQPAYEQYF.

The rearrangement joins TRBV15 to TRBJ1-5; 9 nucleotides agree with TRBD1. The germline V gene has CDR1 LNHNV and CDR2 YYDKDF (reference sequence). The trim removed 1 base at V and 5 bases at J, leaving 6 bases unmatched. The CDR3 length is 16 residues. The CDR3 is CATSRAGTGTHQPQHF. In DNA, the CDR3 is TGTGCCACCAGCAGAGCAGGGACAGGGACCCATCAGCCCCAGCATTTT.